These 17 T cell receptor beta chains originate from one sample sequenced in a study of OX40 agonist ivuxolimab in advanced cancers. The assay was immunoSEQ multiplex PCR, and TCRdb's table has in-frame clones only and misses some. The table shows tens of thousands of clones, with 90% to 95% occurring only once. Material: CD4+ or CD8+ T cells sorted from blood, obtained in a trial of the OX40 agonist ivuxolimab. These receptors originate from an adult with an advanced solid tumor such as melanoma, head and neck, liver or kidney cancer.

This clone has just a few counts. Distinct nucleotide sequences in the sample also encode this CDR3. The rearrangement joins TRBV27 to TRBJ2-7; 12 bases fit TRBD2. The CDR3 length is 14 residues. Unmatched junction bases numbered 1, after V lost 5 bases and J lost 2 bases. CDR1 and CDR2 from the germline V gene are MNHEY and SMNVEV (reference sequence). CDR3 nucleotides: TGTGCCAGCAGTCGGACTAGCGGGGCCTACGAGCAGTACTTC. This gives the protein CASSRTSGAYEQYF.

The chain is built from TRBV5-4 and TRBJ1-5; TRBD1 aligns across 7 bases. The CDR3 is made up of 17 amino acids. CDR1 is SGHNT and CDR2 is YYREEE in the germline V gene (reference sequence). V lost 3 bases, J lost 0 bases, and 9 bases stayed unmatched. CDR3 loop: CASSYKLTGISNQPQHF. CDR3 in DNA: TGTGCCAGCAGCTACAAGTTGACAGGGATTAGCAATCAGCCCCAGCATTTT.

This clone has ten or more counts. The chain joins TRBV7-2 to TRBJ1-5; TRBD1 is a possible D gene (5 bases). Germline V gene data show CDR1 as SGHTA and CDR2 as FQGNSA. This CDR3 region has 16 residues. V gave up 5 bases and J gave up 11 bases, with 25 bases separating them. The CDR3 loop reads CASSPRAQGGGEAQHF. CDR3 DNA sequence: TGTGCCAGCAGCCCAAGGGCACAAGGCGGGGGGGAGGCCCAGCATTTT.

The CDR3 is CASKNSRITDTQYF. The CDR3 DNA reads TGTGCCAGTAAGAACTCTAGGATCACAGATACGCAGTATTTT. V usage is TRBV19 and J usage is TRBJ2-3, with unresolved D. V shed 7 bases and J shed 2 bases, with 13 bases lying between them. The CDR3 loop spans 14 amino acids. Germline CDR1 is LNHDA and CDR2 is SQIVND (reference sequence).

The genes are TRBV15 and TRBJ2-7, with D hard to call. This CDR3 is 14 amino acids long. The germline V gene has CDR1 LNHNV and CDR2 YYDKDF (reference sequence). Trimming took 0 bases from V and 6 from J, leaving 12 bases between them. The CDR3 protein is CATSRDIGRGEQYF. The CDR3 DNA is TGTGCCACCAGCAGAGATATTGGAAGAGGCGAGCAGTACTTC.

The rearrangement joins TRBV15 to TRBJ2-3; no clear D. The CDR3 consists of 12 residues. Germline V lookup: CDR1 LNHNV, CDR2 YYDKDF (reference sequence). Trimming removed 4 bases from V and 4 bases from J, with 6 bases in between. The CDR3 DNA is TGTGCCACCAGCAAACAAGCAGATACGCAGTATTTT. It translates to CATSKQADTQYF. Combining the CDR3 with reference TRBV15 and TRBJ2-3 gives the whole variable domain DAMVIQNPRYQVTQFGKPVTLSCSQTLNHNVMYWYQQKSSQAPKLLFHYYDKDFNNEADTPDNFQSRRPNTSFCFLDIRSPGLGDTAMYLCATSKQADTQYFGPGTRLTVL.

The chain couples TRBV14 to TRBJ2-1, with D perhaps matching TRBD1 (6 bases). V lost 4 bases and J lost 9, with 25 bases in between. Looked up from germline, CDR1 is SGHDN and CDR2 is FVKESK. The CDR3 consists of 17 residues. This chain's CDR3 is CASSRKQTPGVLAEQFF. The CDR3 nucleotides read TGTGCCAGCAGCCGAAAACAAACACCAGGGGTTCTCGCTGAGCAGTTCTTC.

The V gene is TRBV9, the J gene TRBJ1-3; 8 bases line up with TRBD1. Germline assignment: CDR1 SGDLS and CDR2 YYNGEE. CDR3 length: 15 amino acids. V trimming: 1 base; J trimming: 2 bases; junction bases outside the gene matches: 2. This CDR3 is CASSVKTGAGNTIYF. CDR3 sequence (DNA): TGTGCCAGCAGCGTAAAGACAGGGGCTGGAAACACCATATATTTT. The variable domain in full, with the rest retrieved from reference TRBV9 and TRBJ1-3, is DSGVTQTPKHLITATGQRVTLRCSPRSGDLSVYWYQQSLDQGLQFLIQYYNGEERAKGNILERFSAQQFPDLHSELNLSSLELGDSALYFCASSVKTGAGNTIYFGEGSWLTVV.

Only one count was recorded for this clone. This rearrangement joins TRBV5-3 to TRBJ2-5; 7 bases are a match to TRBD2. TRBV5-3 is filed as an ORF, its function uncertain. V dropped 2 bases and J dropped 7; count of bases not matched to a gene: 14. This CDR3 is 16 amino acids long. The CDR3 DNA sequence: TGTGCCAGAAGCTTCAGGGAGGGCCTCGAGCTTAGGACCCAGTACTTC. Amino acids: CARSFREGLELRTQYF.

This rearrangement joins TRBV4-3 to TRBJ2-3; 8 nucleotides match TRBD1. Losses at the gene ends were 2 bases for V and 3 bases for J; bases not matched to a gene: 10. Germline V gene sequence: CDR1 LGHNA, CDR2 YSLEER. The CDR3 extends over 17 amino acids. The CDR3 sequence is CASSQMTGDFRTDTQYF. CDR3 in DNA: TGCGCCAGCAGCCAAATGACAGGGGATTTTAGGACAGATACGCAGTATTTT.

The chain employs TRBV18 and TRBJ1-2, with TRBD1 matching 7 bases. V was pared by 4 bases and J by 8 bases, with 13 bases of the junction left unmatched. The CDR3 spans 15 residues. The germline CDR1 and CDR2 sequences are KGHSH and LQKENI. CDR3 DNA: TGTGCCAGCTCACGAGGGGACAGCAATATAAAGGGCTACACCTTC. Translation gives CASSRGDSNIKGYTF. The entire variable domain, with the rest obtained from reference TRBV18 and TRBJ1-2, is as follows: NAGVMQNPRHLVRRRGQEARLRCSPMKGHSHVYWYRQLPEEGLKFMVYLQKENIIDESGMPKERFSAEFPKEGPSILRIQQVVRGDSAAYFCASSRGDSNIKGYTFGSGTRLTVV.

The rearrangement joins TRBV6-6 to TRBJ2-3; no definite D call. CDR3 length equals 12 residues. The V gene's germline CDR1 is MNHNY and CDR2 SVGAGI (reference sequence). V dropped 0 bases and J dropped 6 bases, with 4 bases sitting between them. CDR3 residues: CASSYSRDTQYF. The CDR3, as DNA: TGTGCCAGCAGTTACTCTCGGGATACGCAGTATTTT.

CDR3 loop: CASRDGSPETQYF. CDR3 in DNA: TGCGCCAGCAGGGACGGGAGTCCGGAGACCCAGTACTTC. V gene TRBV5-1 combines with J gene TRBJ2-5, with D possibly TRBD2 on 6 matching bases. The CDR3 covers 13 residues. The ends were cut back, 5 bases at V and 5 bases at J, with 13 bases in the middle. The germline CDR1 and CDR2 sequences are SGHRS and YFSETQ.

The chain carries TRBV11-2 and TRBJ1-1; 7 nucleotides align to TRBD1. The germline V gene encodes CDR1 SGHAT and CDR2 FQNNGV. The length of the CDR3 is 13 residues. The ends lost 8 bases at V and 0 bases at J; junction bases unmatched: 3. The CDR3 here is CASSGQLNTEAFF. CDR3 DNA: TGTGCCAGCTCGGGACAGTTGAACACTGAAGCTTTCTTT.

Here the CDR3 DNA reads TGTGCCTGGAGTGTAGCTTTACAGCCCCAGCATTTT. The encoded protein is CAWSVALQPQHF. This sequence joins TRBV30 and TRBJ1-5, with D hard to call. Trimming took 0 bases from V and 7 from J, leaving 7 bases between them. The CDR3 has 12 residues. Germline-derived CDR1 and CDR2 are GTSNPN and SVGIG (reference sequence).

This rearrangement joins TRBV7-9 to TRBJ1-4; D may be TRBD1 (5 bases). Between the trimmed V and J ends, which lost 5 bases and 8 bases, there was a span of 15 bases. Germline V CDR1 and CDR2: SEHNR, FQNEAQ (reference sequence). CDR3 length equals 14 residues. The CDR3 spells CASSARDDREKLFF. The CDR3 DNA is TGTGCCAGCAGCGCCCGGGACGATCGGGAAAAACTGTTTTTT.

This clone was seen more than once but under ten times. The rearrangement links TRBV5-1 to TRBJ1-2; D gene unclear. CDR1 is SGHRS, CDR2 YFSETQ, per germline. The CDR3 runs 13 residues. V dropped 5 bases and J dropped 4 bases, with 12 bases sitting between them. In nucleotides, the CDR3 is TGCGCCAGCAGTCCCGACGGACCCTATGGCTACACCTTC. It codes for CASSPDGPYGYTF. Supplemented by reference TRBV5-1 and TRBJ1-2, the full variable domain reads KAGVTQTPRYLIKTRGQQVTLSCSPISGHRSVSWYQQTPGQGLQFLFEYFSETQRNKGNFPGRFSGRQFSNSRSEMNVSTLELGDSALYLCASSPDGPYGYTFGSGTRLTVV.